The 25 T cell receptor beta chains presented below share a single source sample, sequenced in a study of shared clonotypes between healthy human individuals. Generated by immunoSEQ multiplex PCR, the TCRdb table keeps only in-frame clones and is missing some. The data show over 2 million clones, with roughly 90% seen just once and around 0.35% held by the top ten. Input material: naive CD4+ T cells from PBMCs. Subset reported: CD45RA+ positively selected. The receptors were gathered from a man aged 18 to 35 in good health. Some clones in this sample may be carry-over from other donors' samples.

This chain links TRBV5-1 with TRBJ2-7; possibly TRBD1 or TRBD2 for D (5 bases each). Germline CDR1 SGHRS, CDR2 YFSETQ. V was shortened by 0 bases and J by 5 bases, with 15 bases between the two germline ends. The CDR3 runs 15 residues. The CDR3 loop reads CASSLADYLGHEQYF. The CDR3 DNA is TGCGCCAGCAGCTTGGCCGACTACTTGGGACACGAGCAGTACTTC.

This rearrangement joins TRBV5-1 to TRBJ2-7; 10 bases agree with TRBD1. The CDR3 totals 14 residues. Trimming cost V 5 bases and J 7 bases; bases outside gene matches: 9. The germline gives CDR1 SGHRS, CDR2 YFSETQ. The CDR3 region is CASSSGTGAGEQYF. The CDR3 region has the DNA TGCGCCAGCAGTTCCGGGACAGGGGCAGGGGAGCAGTACTTC.

The CDR3 nucleotides read TGTGCCAGCAGTGACTCCAGGCTGGGAAATTCACCCCTCCACTTT. Translation: CASSDSRLGNSPLHF. The V call is TRBV6-4, the J call TRBJ1-6; D is unclear. This CDR3 has 15 amino acids. Trimming cost V 0 bases and J 7 bases, with 10 bases left between them. CDR1 is MRHNA and CDR2 is SNTAGT in the germline V gene.

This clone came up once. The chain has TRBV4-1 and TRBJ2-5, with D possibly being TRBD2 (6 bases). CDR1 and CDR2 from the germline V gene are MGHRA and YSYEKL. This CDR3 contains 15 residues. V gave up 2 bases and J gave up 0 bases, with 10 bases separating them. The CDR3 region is CASSQIAVYQETQYF. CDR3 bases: TGCGCCAGCAGCCAAATAGCGGTGTACCAAGAGACCCAGTACTTC.

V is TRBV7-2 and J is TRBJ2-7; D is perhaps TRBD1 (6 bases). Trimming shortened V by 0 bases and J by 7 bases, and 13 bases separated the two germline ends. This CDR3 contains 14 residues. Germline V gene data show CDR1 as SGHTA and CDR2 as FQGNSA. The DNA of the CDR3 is TGTGCCAGCAGCTTAGCTTGGGGGCCGAGAGAGCAGTACTTC. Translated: CASSLAWGPREQYF.

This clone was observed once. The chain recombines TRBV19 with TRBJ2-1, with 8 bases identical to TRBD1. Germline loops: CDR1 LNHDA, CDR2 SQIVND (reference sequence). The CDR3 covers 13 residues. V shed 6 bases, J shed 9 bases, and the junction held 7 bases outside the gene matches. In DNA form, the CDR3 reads TGTGCCAGTAGGATTGACAGGGGAGGTGAGCAGTTCTTC. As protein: CASRIDRGGEQFF.

The CDR3 region is CASSQGYFHRVVSTEAFF. CDR3 DNA: TGCGCCAGCAGCCAAGGGTACTTCCACAGGGTGGTGAGCACTGAAGCTTTCTTT. This chain uses TRBV4-1 with TRBJ1-1; perhaps TRBD1 as D (6 bases). There are 18 residues in the CDR3. In germline, CDR1 is MGHRA, CDR2 YSYEKL. Trimming pared 1 base from V and 4 bases from J, leaving 22 bases between.

The CDR3 protein is CASSLSAGGSTGELFF. The CDR3 coding sequence is TGCGCCAGCAGCTTATCGGCGGGAGGTAGCACCGGGGAGCTGTTTTTT. This rearrangement joins TRBV5-1 to TRBJ2-2; TRBD2 agrees at 8 bases. V lost 2 bases and J lost 4; bases outside the gene matches: 7. This CDR3 has 16 residues. Per the germline V gene, CDR1 is SGHRS and CDR2 is YFSETQ. The full variable domain, its missing parts supplied by reference TRBV5-1 and TRBJ2-2, is KAGVTQTPRYLIKTRGQQVTLSCSPISGHRSVSWYQQTPGQGLQFLFEYFSETQRNKGNFPGRFSGRQFSNSRSEMNVSTLELGDSALYLCASSLSAGGSTGELFFGEGSRLTVL.

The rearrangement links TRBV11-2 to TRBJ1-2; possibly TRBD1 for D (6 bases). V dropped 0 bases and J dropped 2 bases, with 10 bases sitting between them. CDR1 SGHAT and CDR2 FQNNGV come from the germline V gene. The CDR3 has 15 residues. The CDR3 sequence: CASSLDLGGNYGYTF. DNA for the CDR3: TGTGCCAGCAGCTTAGATCTCGGGGGCAACTATGGCTACACCTTC.

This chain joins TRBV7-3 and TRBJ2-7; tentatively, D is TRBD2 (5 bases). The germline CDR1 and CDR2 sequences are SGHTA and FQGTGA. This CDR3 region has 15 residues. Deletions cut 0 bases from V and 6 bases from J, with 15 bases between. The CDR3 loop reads CASSLTSSGIGEQYF. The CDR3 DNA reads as TGTGCCAGCAGCTTAACGTCATCGGGGATCGGCGAGCAGTACTTC.

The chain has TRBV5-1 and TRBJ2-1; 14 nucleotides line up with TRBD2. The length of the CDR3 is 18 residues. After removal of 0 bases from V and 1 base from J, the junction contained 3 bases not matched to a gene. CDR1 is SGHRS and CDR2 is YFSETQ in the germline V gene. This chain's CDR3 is CASSLGLAGGLSYNEQFF. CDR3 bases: TGCGCCAGCAGCTTGGGACTAGCGGGAGGGCTTTCCTACAATGAGCAGTTCTTC.

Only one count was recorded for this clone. The CDR3 DNA follows: TGTGCCAGCAGGAGGGACAGGGGATGGGAGACCCAGTACTTC. Translating it yields CASRRDRGWETQYF. The chain employs TRBV6-5 and TRBJ2-5, with 10 positions matching TRBD1. V was clipped by 6 bases and J by 5 bases; unmatched bases: 6. The germline gives CDR1 MNHEY, CDR2 SVGAGI. The CDR3 has 14 residues.

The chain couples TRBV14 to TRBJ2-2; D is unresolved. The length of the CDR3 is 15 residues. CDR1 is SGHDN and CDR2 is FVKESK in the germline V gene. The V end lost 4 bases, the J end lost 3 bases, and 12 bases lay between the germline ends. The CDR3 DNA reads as TGTGCCAGCAGCCCATGGGTGCGCGACACCGGGGAGCTGTTTTTT. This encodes CASSPWVRDTGELFF. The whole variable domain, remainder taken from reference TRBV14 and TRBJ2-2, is EAGVTQFPSHSVIEKGQTVTLRCDPISGHDNLYWYRRVMGKEIKFLLHFVKESKQDESGMPNNRFLAERTGGTYSTLKVQPAELEDSGVYFCASSPWVRDTGELFFGEGSRLTVL.

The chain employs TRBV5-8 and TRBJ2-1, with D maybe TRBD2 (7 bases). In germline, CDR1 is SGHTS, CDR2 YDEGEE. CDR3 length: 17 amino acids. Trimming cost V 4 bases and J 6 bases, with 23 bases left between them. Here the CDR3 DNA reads TGTGCCAGCAGCCACCCCGGGGGGCTCAGGACCCCCAATGAGCAGTTCTTC. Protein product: CASSHPGGLRTPNEQFF.

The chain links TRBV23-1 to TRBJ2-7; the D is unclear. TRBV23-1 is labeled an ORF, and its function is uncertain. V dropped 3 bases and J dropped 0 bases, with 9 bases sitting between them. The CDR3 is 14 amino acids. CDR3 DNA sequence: TGCGCCAGCAGTCATTCCCCCGGCTCCTACGAGCAGTACTTC. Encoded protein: CASSHSPGSYEQYF.

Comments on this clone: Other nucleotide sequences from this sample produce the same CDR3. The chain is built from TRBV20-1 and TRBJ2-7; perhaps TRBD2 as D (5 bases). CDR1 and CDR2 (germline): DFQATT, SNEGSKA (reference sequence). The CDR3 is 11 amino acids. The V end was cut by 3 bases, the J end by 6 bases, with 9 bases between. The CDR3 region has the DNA TGCAGTGCTAGGGGCGGGTCCGAGCAGTACTTC. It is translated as CSARGGSEQYF.

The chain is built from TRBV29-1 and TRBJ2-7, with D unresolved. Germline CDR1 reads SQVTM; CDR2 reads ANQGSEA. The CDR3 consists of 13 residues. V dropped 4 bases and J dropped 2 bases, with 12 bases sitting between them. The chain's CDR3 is CSVARVNPYEQYF. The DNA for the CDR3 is TGCAGCGTTGCCCGGGTCAACCCCTACGAGCAGTACTTC.

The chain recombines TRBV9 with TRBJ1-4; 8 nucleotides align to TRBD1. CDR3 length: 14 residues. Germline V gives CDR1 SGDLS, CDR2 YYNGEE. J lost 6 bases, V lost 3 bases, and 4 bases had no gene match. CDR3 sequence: CASSGMTGDEKLFF. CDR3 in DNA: TGTGCCAGCAGCGGTATGACAGGGGATGAAAAACTGTTTTTT. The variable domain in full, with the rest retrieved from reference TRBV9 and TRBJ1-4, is DSGVTQTPKHLITATGQRVTLRCSPRSGDLSVYWYQQSLDQGLQFLIQYYNGEERAKGNILERFSAQQFPDLHSELNLSSLELGDSALYFCASSGMTGDEKLFFGSGTQLSVL.

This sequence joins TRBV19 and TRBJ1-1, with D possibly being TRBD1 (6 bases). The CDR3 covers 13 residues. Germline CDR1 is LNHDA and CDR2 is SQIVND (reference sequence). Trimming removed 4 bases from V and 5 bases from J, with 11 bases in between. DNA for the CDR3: TGTGCCAGTAGTACAGGGGTAGGGACTGAAGCTTTCTTT. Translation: CASSTGVGTEAFF.

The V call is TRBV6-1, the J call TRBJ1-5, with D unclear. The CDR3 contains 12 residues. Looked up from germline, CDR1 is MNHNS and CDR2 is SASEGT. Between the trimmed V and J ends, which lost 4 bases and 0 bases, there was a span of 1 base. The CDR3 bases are TGTGCCAGCAGTGGTAGCAATCAGCCCCAGCATTTT. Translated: CASSGSNQPQHF.

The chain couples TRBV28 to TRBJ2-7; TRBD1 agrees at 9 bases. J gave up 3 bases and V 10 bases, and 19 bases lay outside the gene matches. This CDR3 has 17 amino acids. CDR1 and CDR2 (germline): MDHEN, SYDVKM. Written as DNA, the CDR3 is TGTGCCACCTTTCCACAGGGGGCGTCCCCCGCCTACTACGAGCAGTACTTC. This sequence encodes CATFPQGASPAYYEQYF.

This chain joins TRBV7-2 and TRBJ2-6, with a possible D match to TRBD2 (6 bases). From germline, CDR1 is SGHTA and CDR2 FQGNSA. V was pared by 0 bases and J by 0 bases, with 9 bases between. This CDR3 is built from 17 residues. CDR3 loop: CASSLALTSSGANVLTF. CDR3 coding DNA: TGTGCCAGCAGCTTAGCACTGACTAGCTCTGGGGCCAACGTCCTGACTTTC.

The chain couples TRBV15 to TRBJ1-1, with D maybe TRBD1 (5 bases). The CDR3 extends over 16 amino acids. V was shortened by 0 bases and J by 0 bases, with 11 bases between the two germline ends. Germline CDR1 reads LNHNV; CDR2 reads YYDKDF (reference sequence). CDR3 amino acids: CATSRDPTAMNTEAFF. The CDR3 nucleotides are TGTGCCACCAGCAGAGACCCGACAGCTATGAACACTGAAGCTTTCTTT.

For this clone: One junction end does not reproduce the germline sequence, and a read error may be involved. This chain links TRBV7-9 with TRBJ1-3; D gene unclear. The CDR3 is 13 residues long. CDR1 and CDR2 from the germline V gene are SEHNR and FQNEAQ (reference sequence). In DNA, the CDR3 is TGTGCCAGCAGCTCGACGACTGGCAACACCATATATTTT. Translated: CASSSTTGNTIYF.

For the CDR3, the DNA is TGTGCCAGCAGCCAAGGTGGTCTAGCGGAACAAGAGACCCAGTACTTC. This gives the protein CASSQGGLAEQETQYF. The rearrangement joins TRBV14 to TRBJ2-5; TRBD2 agrees at 7 bases. Germline V CDR1 and CDR2: SGHDN, FVKESK. The V segment lost 1 base and the J segment 2 bases; nucleotides outside the gene matches: 7. The CDR3 runs to 16 residues.